These 14 T cell receptor beta chains came from one sample sequenced in a study of blood T cell repertoires in COVID-19. The assay was immunoSEQ multiplex PCR, and TCRdb's table has in-frame clones only and misses some. This sample has 400,000 to 500,000 clones; approximately 91% occur once, and the top ten carry about 1.4%. Sequenced: PBMCs or T cells enriched from blood (not recorded which). The receptors originated from a woman aged 18-29 years who had been exposed to COVID-19.

J is TRBJ1-5 and V is TRBV19; the match to TRBD1 covers 7 bases. This CDR3 spans 15 amino acids. Trimming cost V 1 base and J 4 bases; bases outside gene matches: 4. CDR1 LNHDA and CDR2 SQIVND come from the germline V gene (reference sequence). The CDR3 DNA sequence: TGTGCCAGTAGTATAGGCGGGACAGCGAATCAGCCCCAGCATTTT. It is translated as CASSIGGTANQPQHF.

The genes are TRBV5-5 and TRBJ2-3; 10 positions match TRBD2. V was clipped by 0 bases and J by 9 bases; unmatched bases: 10. Germline V gives CDR1 SGHKS, CDR2 YYEKEE (reference sequence). This CDR3 is built from 16 residues. The CDR3 DNA reads as TGTGCCAGCAGCTTGGTTCCCAGCGGGGGGGCCGAAACGCAGTATTTT. Amino acid sequence: CASSLVPSGGAETQYF.

The chain combines TRBV5-1 with TRBJ2-2; tentative D call: TRBD1 (7 bases). This CDR3 contains 17 residues. Deletions cut 0 bases from V and 7 bases from J, with 19 bases between. Germline V gene sequence: CDR1 SGHRS, CDR2 YFSETQ. The CDR3 reads CASSLEASAGGGGELFF. For the CDR3, the DNA is TGCGCCAGCAGCTTGGAAGCCTCGGCAGGGGGAGGCGGGGAGCTGTTTTTT.

The chain links TRBV27 to TRBJ2-1; tentative D call: TRBD1 (5 bases). Germline lookup yields CDR1 MNHEY and CDR2 SMNVEV (reference sequence). V was shortened by 5 bases and J by 4 bases, with 9 bases between the two germline ends. The length of the CDR3 is 13 residues. CDR3 loop: CASSLTGYNEQFF. The DNA of the CDR3 is TGTGCCAGCAGTCTCACAGGATACAATGAGCAGTTCTTC.

CDR3 sequence reads: CASSSGTASYEQYF. CDR3 in DNA: TGCGCCAGCAGCTCCGGGACAGCCTCCTACGAGCAGTACTTC. This chain links TRBV5-1 with TRBJ2-7, with 7 nucleotides matching TRBD1. The length of the CDR3 is 14 residues. Germline CDR1 is SGHRS and CDR2 is YFSETQ. V gave up 3 bases and J gave up 0 bases; unmatched junction bases: 3.

This chain joins TRBV5-1 and TRBJ1-5, with no clear D. Germline CDR1 is SGHRS and CDR2 is YFSETQ. This CDR3 spans 15 amino acids. The V end lost 4 bases, the J end lost 1 base, and 12 bases lay between the germline ends. In DNA form, the CDR3 reads TGCGCCAGCAGCCTTGACATTTCCAGCAATCAGCCCCAGCATTTT. As protein: CASSLDISSNQPQHF.

This chain joins TRBV7-2 and TRBJ1-3, with 7 bases aligning to TRBD1. V trimming: 0 bases; J trimming: 2 bases; junction bases outside the gene matches: 4. Germline values: CDR1 SGHTA, CDR2 FQGNSA. This CDR3 comprises 16 residues. CDR3 DNA sequence: TGTGCCAGCAGCTTAGCGGGCAGGGGGACTGGAAACACCATATATTTT. Translating it yields CASSLAGRGTGNTIYF.

V and J are TRBV7-3 and TRBJ2-1; 11 nucleotides match TRBD2. This CDR3 is 14 amino acids long. Germline V gene data show CDR1 as SGHTA and CDR2 as FQGTGA. Trimming cost V 2 bases and J 10 bases; bases outside gene matches: 4. CDR3: CASSLFASGGEQFF. DNA of the CDR3: TGTGCCAGCAGCTTATTTGCTAGCGGGGGGGAGCAGTTCTTC.

CDR3 region: CASSGKTGGFLETQYF. CDR3 DNA sequence: TGTGCCAGCAGCGGAAAGACAGGGGGCTTCTTAGAGACCCAGTACTTC. The chain couples TRBV7-2 to TRBJ2-5; 10 positions agree with TRBD1. Unmatched junction bases numbered 10, after V lost 5 bases and J lost 4 bases. CDR1 and CDR2 from the germline V gene are SGHTA and FQGNSA. There are 16 residues in the CDR3.

The rearrangement joins TRBV19 to TRBJ1-1, with 9 bases aligning to TRBD1. Per the germline V gene, CDR1 is LNHDA and CDR2 is SQIVND (reference sequence). With V trimmed by 8 bases and J by 5 bases, 3 bases remained unmatched. This CDR3 has 12 amino acids. As DNA, the CDR3 is TGTGCCAGTTTGACAGGGGGGACTGAAGCTTTCTTT. Its protein is CASLTGGTEAFF.

The genes are TRBV6-2 or TRBV6-3 and TRBJ2-3, with 12 positions matching TRBD2. Germline lookup yields CDR1 MNHEY and CDR2 SVGEGT. The J segment lost 6 bases and the V segment lost 5 bases, leaving 15 bases of the junction unmatched. The CDR3 consists of 18 residues. CDR3 nucleotides: TGTGCCAGCAGTCGTGACGCGACTAGCGGGGGATTGGGGGATACGCAGTATTTT. As protein: CASSRDATSGGLGDTQYF.

The chain joins TRBV27 to TRBJ2-7; D remains unclear. CDR1 is MNHEY and CDR2 is SMNVEV in the germline V gene (reference sequence). CDR3 length: 15 residues. Trimming removed 1 base from V and 0 bases from J, with 10 bases in between. CDR3 DNA: TGTGCCAGCAGTTTATTCTCCTCAGGCTCCTACGAGCAGTACTTC. Amino acids: CASSLFSSGSYEQYF.

The genes are TRBV6-5 and TRBJ1-1; D is possibly TRBD1 (5 bases). V gave up 4 bases and J gave up 6 bases, with 15 bases separating them. Looked up from germline, CDR1 is MNHEY and CDR2 is SVGAGI. The CDR3 covers 14 residues. The chain's CDR3 is CASSSGQSLSEAFF. The CDR3 region has the DNA TGTGCCAGCAGTTCCGGACAAAGTTTATCTGAAGCTTTCTTT.

The chain recombines TRBV6-4 with TRBJ2-3, with a tentative D call TRBD2 (6 bases). The germline V gene encodes CDR1 MRHNA and CDR2 SNTAGT. The CDR3 is 14 residues long. Trimming removed 8 bases at V and 0 bases at J, with 12 bases between. In nucleotides, the CDR3 is TGTGCCAGCGCTTCCGGGAGCAGCACAGATACGCAGTATTTT. As protein: CASASGSSTDTQYF.